One and the same sample provided the 32 T cell receptor beta chains below, sequenced in a study of blood T cell repertoires in COVID-19. Here immunoSEQ multiplex PCR was the method, and the copy in TCRdb shows in-frame clones only, minus some. The sample gives roughly 190,000 clones, 84% of which show up once; 15% to 20% is in the top ten. Sample: peripheral blood. These receptors all stem from a human donor in a cohort sampled during active COVID-19.

J is TRBJ2-1 and V is TRBV5-1, with 11 bases that match TRBD2. CDR1 and CDR2 (germline): SGHRS, YFSETQ. The CDR3 sequence is 16 residues long. J lost 0 bases, V lost 5 bases, and 4 bases had no gene match. CDR3 residues: CASRILAGGSYNEQFF. As DNA, the CDR3 is TGCGCCAGCAGGATTCTAGCGGGGGGCTCCTACAATGAGCAGTTCTTC.

The chain is built from TRBV3-1 (or the pseudogene TRBV3-2) and TRBJ1-5; D gene uncertain. CDR1 and CDR2 from the germline V gene are LGHDT and YNNKEL (reference sequence). Trimming pared 1 base from V and 1 base from J, leaving 8 bases between. The CDR3 spans 15 residues. The CDR3 bases are TGTGCCAGCAGCCAAGGAGGAATCAGCAATCAGCCCCAGCATTTT. The encoded protein is CASSQGGISNQPQHF.

The genes are TRBV27 and TRBJ2-7; TRBD1 is a possible D gene (6 bases). CDR3 length equals 15 residues. V lost 5 bases, J lost 7 bases, and 21 bases lay in between. The V gene's germline CDR1 is MNHEY and CDR2 SMNVEV (reference sequence). The chain's CDR3 is CASSRRDTPGSEQYF. The CDR3 DNA sequence: TGTGCCAGCAGTAGACGGGACACGCCAGGGAGTGAGCAGTACTTC.

The DNA of the CDR3 is TGTGCCAGCAGCTTTAGCGTGTTTGGGGAGCTGTTTTTT. Encoded protein: CASSFSVFGELFF. The rearrangement joins TRBV5-4 to TRBJ2-2, with TRBD2 as a possible D gene (5 bases). The germline V gene encodes CDR1 SGHNT and CDR2 YYREEE (reference sequence). The V and J ends lost 2 bases and 8 bases respectively, with 10 bases between them. This CDR3 is built from 13 residues.

This clone was recorded at least ten times. The V and J genes are TRBV2 and TRBJ2-7; D unresolved. V was pared by 6 bases and J by 3 bases, with 12 bases between. Germline V gene sequence: CDR1 SNHLY, CDR2 FYNNEI. The CDR3 spans 13 residues. CDR3 region: CASRQTYVYEQYV. CDR3 bases: TGTGCCAGCAGACAGACGTATGTCTACGAGCAGTACGTC.

The chain links TRBV6-5 to TRBJ1-2; D may be TRBD1 (6 bases). Germline CDR1 MNHEY, CDR2 SVGAGI. Deletions cut 6 bases from V and 3 bases from J, with 8 bases between. CDR3 length: 12 residues. CDR3 sequence (DNA): TGTGCCAGCAGAGGGGGTGACTATGGCTACACCTTC. Its translation: CASRGGDYGYTF.

The genes are TRBV3-1 (or the pseudogene TRBV3-2) and TRBJ2-3; 11 nucleotides agree with TRBD2. Trimming removed 1 base from V and 6 bases from J; junction bases left unmatched: 3. The V gene's germline CDR1 is LGHDT and CDR2 YNNKEL (reference sequence). CDR3 length: 15 residues. CDR3 protein: CASSQVPSGRDTQYF. CDR3 coding DNA: TGTGCCAGCAGCCAAGTCCCTAGCGGGAGGGATACGCAGTATTTT.

The V gene is TRBV4-2, the J gene TRBJ2-1; maybe TRBD1 (5 bases). Between the trimmed V and J ends, which lost 0 bases and 5 bases, there was a span of 23 bases. CDR1 is LGHNA, CDR2 YNFKEQ, per germline. The CDR3 sequence is 19 residues long. The CDR3 here is CASSQDLSKTRTKNNEQFF. As DNA, the CDR3 is TGTGCCAGCAGCCAAGATCTGTCCAAAACACGGACAAAGAACAATGAGCAGTTCTTC.

The V and J genes are TRBV27 and TRBJ2-5, with 8 bases fitting TRBD1. J lost 3 bases, V lost 3 bases, and 3 bases had no gene match. Germline V gene data show CDR1 as MNHEY and CDR2 as SMNVEV (reference sequence). The CDR3 has 14 residues. DNA of the CDR3: TGTGCCAGCAGTTTTACAGGGGGAAAAGAGACCCAGTACTTC. It is translated as CASSFTGGKETQYF.

V and J are TRBV6-5 and TRBJ2-1, with D maybe TRBD1 (6 bases). Germline CDR1 is MNHEY and CDR2 is SVGAGI. V gave up 6 bases and J gave up 9 bases, with 15 bases separating them. The CDR3 is 13 amino acids. CDR3: CASRDGGRGEQFF. CDR3 nucleotide sequence: TGTGCCAGCAGGGATGGGGGCAGGGGTGAGCAGTTCTTC.

The genes are TRBV12-3 or TRBV12-4 and TRBJ2-7; weak D call: TRBD1 (6 bases). This CDR3 region has 13 residues. V lost 6 bases, J lost 3 bases, and 12 bases lay in between. CDR3 DNA: TGTGCCAGCAGCCCTAGGACAGTCTACGAGCAGTACTTC. Protein sequence: CASSPRTVYEQYF.

The chain joins TRBV5-1 to TRBJ1-4, with TRBD1 matching over 7 bases. The CDR3 contains 13 residues. The J segment lost 8 bases and the V segment lost 0 bases, leaving 1 base of the junction unmatched. Germline CDR1 is SGHRS and CDR2 is YFSETQ. Here the CDR3 reads CASSLGTGEKLFF. For the CDR3, the DNA is TGCGCCAGCAGCTTGGGGACAGGCGAAAAACTGTTTTTT.

As DNA, the CDR3 is TGCAGCGTTGAGGCAGGGTCTGGGGCCAACGTCCTGACTTTC. Translating gives CSVEAGSGANVLTF. The chain links TRBV29-1 to TRBJ2-6, with D possibly being TRBD1 (5 bases). Germline values: CDR1 SQVTM, CDR2 ANQGSEA. Trimming pared 3 bases from V and 1 base from J, leaving 7 bases between. The CDR3 spans 14 residues.

This clone was found a few times. This chain uses TRBV7-6 with TRBJ2-2; TRBD2 matches 12 bases. Trimming cost V 2 bases and J 5 bases; bases outside gene matches: 15. Per the germline V gene, CDR1 is SGHVS and CDR2 is FNYEAQ. The CDR3 is 20 residues long. The CDR3 region has the DNA TGTGCCAGCAGCTTATTGGGACTAGCGGGCGTCGACGGAGCGACCGGGGAGCTGTTTTTT. Protein sequence: CASSLLGLAGVDGATGELFF.

V usage is TRBV27 and J usage is TRBJ2-3; TRBD2 matches 15 bases. The V and J ends lost 2 bases and 4 bases, in that order; junction bases with no gene match: 13. Germline V gene data show CDR1 as MNHEY and CDR2 as SMNVEV (reference sequence). This CDR3 is 20 amino acids long. CDR3 amino acids: CASSLRGPWTSGRAADTQYF. The CDR3 DNA reads as TGTGCCAGCAGTTTACGAGGCCCATGGACTAGCGGGAGGGCCGCAGATACGCAGTATTTT.

This rearrangement joins TRBV18 to TRBJ2-7, with D possibly being TRBD1 (6 bases). This CDR3 is built from 18 residues. Germline-derived CDR1 and CDR2 are KGHSH and LQKENI. Trimming pared 3 bases from V and 3 bases from J, leaving 24 bases between. The CDR3 spells CASSPLKKNRDTDYEQYF. The CDR3 bases are TGTGCCAGCTCACCCCTCAAGAAAAACCGGGACACCGACTACGAGCAGTACTTC.

This clone has just one count. The V gene is TRBV7-9, the J gene TRBJ2-3; no reliable D call. Germline V gene lookup returns CDR1 SEHNR and CDR2 FQNEAQ (reference sequence). CDR3 size: 12 residues. V lost 0 bases to trimming and J lost 5 bases, with 3 bases between them. CDR3 DNA: TGTGCCAGCAGCTTAGCCCGAGATACGCAGTATTTT. Amino acid sequence: CASSLARDTQYF.

The chain joins TRBV7-9 to TRBJ1-2; perhaps TRBD1 as D (6 bases). Trimming shortened V by 2 bases and J by 4 bases, and 20 bases separated the two germline ends. Germline V lookup: CDR1 SEHNR, CDR2 FQNEAQ (reference sequence). The CDR3 sequence is 17 residues long. The CDR3 here is CASSLQGRDISGYGYTF. DNA of the CDR3: TGTGCCAGCAGCTTACAGGGGAGGGACATTTCTGGCTATGGCTACACCTTC.

Notes on this clone: An end of the junction differs from the germline gene, which may be a read error. This chain links TRBV13 with TRBJ2-5; 12 bases align to TRBD2. Germline values: CDR1 PRHDT, CDR2 FYEKMQ (reference sequence). The CDR3 spans 20 residues. The CDR3 protein is CAGSPGHLSSGRAGSETQYF. In DNA form, the CDR3 reads TGTGCCGGCAGCCCAGGCCACCTATCTAGCGGGAGGGCCGGGTCCGAGACCCAGTACTTC.

V and J are TRBV7-2 and TRBJ2-7; no clear D. The CDR3 runs 13 residues. Trimming left V 2 bases short and J 6 bases short, with 11 bases between. CDR1 SGHTA and CDR2 FQGNSA come from the germline V gene. The CDR3 DNA reads TGTGCCAGCAGCTTATTAGCAGCGCTCGAGCAGTACTTC. Amino acid sequence: CASSLLAALEQYF.

This chain joins TRBV5-1 and TRBJ1-1, with D unresolved. CDR1 and CDR2 (germline): SGHRS, YFSETQ. Trimming left V 4 bases short and J 3 bases short, with 7 bases between. The CDR3 covers 12 residues. This CDR3 reads CASSRRDTEAFF. The CDR3 coding sequence is TGCGCCAGCAGCCGCCGGGACACTGAAGCTTTCTTT.

This clone was seen only a few times. This chain links TRBV27 with TRBJ2-5; TRBD2 matches at 10 bases. V dropped 6 bases and J dropped 5; count of bases not matched to a gene: 3. Germline V CDR1 and CDR2: MNHEY, SMNVEV (reference sequence). The CDR3 loop spans 13 amino acids. The CDR3 loop is CASRLAGAETQYF. CDR3 nucleotides: TGTGCCAGCAGGCTAGCGGGGGCGGAGACCCAGTACTTC.

The V and J genes are TRBV2 and TRBJ2-5, with a weak D call TRBD1 (6 bases). CDR3 size: 13 residues. The V and J ends lost 7 bases and 0 bases respectively, with 9 bases between them. The germline gives CDR1 SNHLY, CDR2 FYNNEI. The CDR3 sequence is CASNRDNQETQYF. The CDR3 DNA is TGTGCCAGCAACCGGGACAACCAAGAGACCCAGTACTTC.

This chain links TRBV19 with TRBJ1-5; possibly TRBD1 for D (6 bases). V was clipped by 4 bases and J by 4 bases, with 17 bases between them. Germline V lookup: CDR1 LNHDA, CDR2 SQIVND (reference sequence). The CDR3 totals 16 residues. Here the CDR3 reads CASSTDRSNGNQPQHF. The DNA of the CDR3 is TGTGCCAGTAGTACCGACAGGTCCAACGGTAATCAGCCCCAGCATTTT.

The gene calls are TRBV10-3 and TRBJ1-2; 12 positions match TRBD1. The CDR3 is 12 residues long. Germline V lookup: CDR1 ENHRY, CDR2 SYGVKD. V trimming: 8 bases; J trimming: 14 bases; junction bases outside the gene matches: 9. CDR3 sequence (DNA): TGTGCCATCGGGGGACAGGGGGCGTCTAGGACCTTC. This translates into CAIGGQGASRTF.

The chain recombines TRBV28 with TRBJ2-1; 7 positions match TRBD1. Germline assignment: CDR1 MDHEN and CDR2 SYDVKM. The CDR3 totals 13 residues. The trim removed 7 bases at V and 5 bases at J, leaving 5 bases unmatched. The CDR3 loop is CASKGQINNEQFF. CDR3 DNA sequence: TGTGCCAGCAAGGGACAGATTAACAATGAGCAGTTCTTC.

V usage is TRBV9 and J usage is TRBJ2-1, with TRBD2 identical over 8 bases. Germline CDR1 reads SGDLS; CDR2 reads YYNGEE. CDR3 length equals 14 residues. Losses at the gene ends were 4 bases for V and 4 bases for J; bases not matched to a gene: 4. CDR3 residues: CASSLGRGYNEQFF. CDR3 nucleotides: TGTGCCAGCAGCCTCGGGAGGGGGTACAATGAGCAGTTCTTC. Full variable domain (missing parts from reference TRBV9 and TRBJ2-1): DSGVTQTPKHLITATGQRVTLRCSPRSGDLSVYWYQQSLDQGLQFLIQYYNGEERAKGNILERFSAQQFPDLHSELNLSSLELGDSALYFCASSLGRGYNEQFFGPGTRLTVL.

The rearrangement links TRBV5-1 to TRBJ2-2; D is possibly TRBD2 (5 bases). Per the germline V gene, CDR1 is SGHRS and CDR2 is YFSETQ. CDR3 length equals 15 residues. The V end was cut by 0 bases, the J end by 7 bases, with 13 bases between. The CDR3 region is CASSLESGTGGELFF. The DNA for the CDR3 is TGCGCCAGCAGCTTGGAGTCGGGAACGGGCGGGGAGCTGTTTTTT.

This CDR3 is CASSYSPGGSNYGYTF. CDR3 nucleotides: TGTGCCAGCAGTTACTCGCCAGGGGGCTCTAACTATGGCTACACCTTC. The chain has TRBV6-5 and TRBJ1-2; 8 bases agree with TRBD1. The germline V gene has CDR1 MNHEY and CDR2 SVGAGI. Germline trimming cut 0 bases from V and 0 bases from J; bases unmatched to any gene: 3. This CDR3 is built from 16 residues.

A few counts support this clone. V usage is TRBV29-1 and J usage is TRBJ1-6; TRBD1 might be the D (5 bases). Trimming left V 5 bases short and J 7 bases short, with 12 bases between. This CDR3 has 13 amino acids. Germline V CDR1 and CDR2: SQVTM, ANQGSEA. For the CDR3, the DNA is TGCAGCGTTATGGACACTGGAAATTCACCCCTCCACTTT. It is translated as CSVMDTGNSPLHF. Filled out from reference TRBV29-1 and TRBJ1-6, the complete variable domain reads SAVISQKPSRDICQRGTSLTIQCQVDSQVTMMFWYRQQPGQSLTLIATANQGSEATYESGFVIDKFPISRPNLTFSTLTVSNMSPEDSSIYLCSVMDTGNSPLHFGNGTRLTVT.

This chain's CDR3 is CASGTGANQETQYF. The CDR3 DNA reads as TGTGCCAGCGGGACGGGAGCCAATCAAGAGACCCAGTACTTC. V is TRBV2 and J is TRBJ2-5; D is possibly TRBD2 (6 bases). The CDR3 has 14 residues. V lost 8 bases and J lost 2, with 15 bases in between. Germline CDR1 is SNHLY and CDR2 is FYNNEI.

In the case of this clone: Germline is not matched at one junction end, which may reflect a read error. The chain links TRBV7-8 to TRBJ1-2, with 12 bases that match TRBD1. The CDR3 contains 16 residues. Germline CDR1 reads SGHVS; CDR2 reads FQNEAQ. Here the CDR3 reads CASSTVRGQGAVSLAF. DNA for the CDR3: TGTGCCAGCAGCACAGTAAGGGGACAGGGGGCTGTCTCTCTCGCCTTC.